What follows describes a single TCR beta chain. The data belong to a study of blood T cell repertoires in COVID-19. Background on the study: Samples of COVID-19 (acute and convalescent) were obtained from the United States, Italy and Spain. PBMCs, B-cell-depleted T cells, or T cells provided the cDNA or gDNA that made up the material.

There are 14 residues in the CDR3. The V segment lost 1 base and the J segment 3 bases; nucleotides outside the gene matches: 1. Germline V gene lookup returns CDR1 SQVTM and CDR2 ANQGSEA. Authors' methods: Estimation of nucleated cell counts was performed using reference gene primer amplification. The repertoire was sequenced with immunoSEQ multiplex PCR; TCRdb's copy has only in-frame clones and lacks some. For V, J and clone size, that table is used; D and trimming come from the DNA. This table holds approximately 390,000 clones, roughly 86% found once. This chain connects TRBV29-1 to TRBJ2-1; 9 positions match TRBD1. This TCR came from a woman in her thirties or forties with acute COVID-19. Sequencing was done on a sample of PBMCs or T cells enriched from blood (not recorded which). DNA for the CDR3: TGCAGCGTTGAAGGGGACAGGGACTACAATGAGCAGTTCTTC. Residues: CSVEGDRDYNEQFF.